This entry features one TCR beta chain sequence. The antigen remains undetermined. CDR3 length equals 14 residues. CDR1 is SGHKS, CDR2 YYEKEE, per germline (reference sequence). V was cut by 0 bases and J by 8 bases, with 14 bases left in between. This entry comes from a study of T cells in Graves' hyperthyroidism and ophthalmopathy. Across the study: Peripheral blood samples were taken at initial diagnosis, prior to any treatment. Overall study findings and caveats: Ophthalmopathy was identified by the model a median roughly 6.5 months ahead of onset. Most thyroid clonotypes with frequency above 0.001 were detected in blood.

Amplified TCR beta CDR3 regions derived from RNA transcripts. HTBI primers were the set used in a first-round RT-PCR of the TCR CDR3. One entry per CDR3 protein results from TCRdb running MiXCR on the multiplex PCR reads. This sample carries a few hundred thousand distinct CDR3 sequences, under 25% of them seen once, and the ten largest clones take about half. This TCR was recovered from a woman between 65 and 79 years old with Graves' ophthalmopathy. Material for sequencing was blood. V is TRBV5-5 and J is TRBJ1-2, with D unresolved. The CDR3 here is CASSLEGPSHGYTF. The CDR3, as DNA: TGTGCCAGCAGCTTGGAGGGCCCAAGCCACGGCTACACCTTC.